The rows below give T cell receptor beta chains drawn from one sample of a study of blood T cell repertoires in COVID-19. Profiling relied on immunoSEQ multiplex PCR, and the TCRdb table lists in-frame clones only, not all of them. The sample carries hundreds of thousands of clones, approximately 87% recorded once. Source material: PBMCs or T cells enriched from blood (not recorded which). These receptors all stem from a woman aged 50 to 65 who had recovered from COVID-19. The CDR3 runs from the conserved cysteine through the conserved F or W. D genes are given only for firm matches. Not all rows give a size; the values are once, few, many and, for expanded clones, a class.

V gene	J gene	D gene	clone size	CDR3 protein	CDR3 DNA
TRBV6-6	TRBJ2-2	TRBD2	NA	CASSHLGGGPPTGELFF	TGTGCCAGCAGTCACCTTGGCGGGGGGCCCCCAACCGGGGAGCTGTTTTTT
TRBV27	TRBJ1-2	TRBD1	NA	CASDIDGTGGSGYTF	TGTGCCAGCGATATAGATGGGACAGGGGGCTCCGGCTACACCTTC
TRBV5-1	TRBJ2-5	NA	few	CASSPFGNVKETQYF	TGCGCCAGCAGTCCCTTCGGGAACGTTAAAGAGACCCAGTACTTC
TRBV27	TRBJ1-5	NA	NA	CASRSAGTNQPQHF	TGTGCCAGCAGATCAGCCGGGACAAATCAGCCCCAGCATTTT
TRBV4-1	TRBJ1-1	NA	NA	CASSLIRGGSTEAFF	TGCGCCAGCAGCCTGATCAGGGGTGGGAGCACTGAAGCTTTCTTT
TRBV30	TRBJ2-7	NA	once	CAWDTGFDYEQYF	TGTGCCTGGGATACAGGCTTCGACTACGAGCAGTACTTC
TRBV5-1	TRBJ2-7	TRBD1	NA	CASSITGTVPREQYF	TGCGCCAGCAGCATAACCGGGACAGTCCCTCGGGAGCAGTACTTC
TRBV12-5	TRBJ2-7	NA	NA	CASETEAYEQYF	TGTGCTAGTGAAACAGAAGCCTACGAGCAGTACTTC
TRBV19	TRBJ1-4	TRBD1	NA	CANNMGTGRYTHEKLFF	TGTGCCAACAATATGGGGACAGGGCGATACACTCATGAAAAACTGTTTTTT
TRBV15	TRBJ1-5	TRBD1	NA	CATSPPSGQGFYQPQHF	TGTGCCACCAGCCCGCCATCAGGACAGGGGTTTTATCAGCCCCAGCATTTT
TRBV28	TRBJ1-2	NA	NA	CASIQIGTPFYGYTF	TGTGCCAGCATACAAATCGGGACACCGTTCTATGGCTACACCTTC
TRBV7-2	TRBJ1-3	NA	NA	CASNQQSSGNTIYF	TGTGCCAGCAACCAACAGAGCTCTGGAAACACCATATATTTT
TRBV10-3	TRBJ2-1	TRBD2	NA	CAISAGGSYNEQFF	TGTGCCATCAGTGCGGGGGGGTCCTACAATGAGCAGTTCTTC
TRBV6-5	TRBJ1-2	NA	NA	CASSPGSSGGYTF	TGTGCCAGCAGCCCAGGATCGTCTGGTGGCTACACCTTC
TRBV4-1	TRBJ2-3	TRBD1	NA	CASSQDIGGPALTDTQYF	TGCGCCAGCAGCCAAGATATAGGGGGCCCCGCACTCACAGATACGCAGTATTTT
TRBV11-3	TRBJ2-3	NA	once	CASSLGRYDTDTQYF	TGTGCCAGCAGCTTAGGTAGATACGATACAGATACGCAGTATTTT
TRBV11-2	TRBJ1-5	NA	NA	CASSWGTRAGNQPQHF	TGTGCCAGCAGCTGGGGGACTCGGGCGGGCAATCAGCCCCAGCATTTT